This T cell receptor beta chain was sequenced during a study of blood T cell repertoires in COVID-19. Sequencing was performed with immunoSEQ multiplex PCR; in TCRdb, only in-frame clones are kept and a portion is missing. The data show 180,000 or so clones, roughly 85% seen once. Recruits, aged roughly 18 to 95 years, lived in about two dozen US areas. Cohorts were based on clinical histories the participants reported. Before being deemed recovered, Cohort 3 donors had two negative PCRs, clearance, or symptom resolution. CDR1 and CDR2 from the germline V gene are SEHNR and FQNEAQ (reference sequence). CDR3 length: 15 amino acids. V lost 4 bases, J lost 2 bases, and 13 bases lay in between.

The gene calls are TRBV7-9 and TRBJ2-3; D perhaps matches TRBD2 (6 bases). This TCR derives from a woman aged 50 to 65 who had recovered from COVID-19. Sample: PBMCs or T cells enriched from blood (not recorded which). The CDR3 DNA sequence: TGTGCCAGCAGCTCACCGGGACTCCTCACAGATACGCAGTATTTT. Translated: CASSSPGLLTDTQYF.